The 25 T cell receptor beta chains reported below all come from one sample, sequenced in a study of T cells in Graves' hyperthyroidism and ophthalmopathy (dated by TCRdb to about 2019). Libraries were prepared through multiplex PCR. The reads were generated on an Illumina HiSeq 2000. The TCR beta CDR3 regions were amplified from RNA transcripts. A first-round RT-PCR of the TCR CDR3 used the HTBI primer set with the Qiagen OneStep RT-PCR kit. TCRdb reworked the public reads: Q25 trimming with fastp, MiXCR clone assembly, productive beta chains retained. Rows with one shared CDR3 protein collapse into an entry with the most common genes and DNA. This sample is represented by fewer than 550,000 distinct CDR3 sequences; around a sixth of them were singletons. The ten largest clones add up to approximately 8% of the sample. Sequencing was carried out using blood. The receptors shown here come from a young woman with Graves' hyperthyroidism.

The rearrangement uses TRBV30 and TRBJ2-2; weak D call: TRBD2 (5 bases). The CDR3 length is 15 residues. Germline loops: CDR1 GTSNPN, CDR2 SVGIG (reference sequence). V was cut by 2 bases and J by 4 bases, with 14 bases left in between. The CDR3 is CAWSPPNGVTGELFF. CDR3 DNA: TGTGCCTGGAGTCCTCCTAACGGGGTCACCGGGGAGCTGTTTTTT.

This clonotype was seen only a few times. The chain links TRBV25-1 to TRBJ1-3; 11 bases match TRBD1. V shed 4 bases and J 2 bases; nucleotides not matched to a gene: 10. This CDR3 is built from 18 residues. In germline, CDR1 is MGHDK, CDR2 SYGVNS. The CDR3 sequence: CASSGPRDRGLPGNTIYF. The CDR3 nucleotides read TGTGCCAGCAGTGGCCCCCGGGACAGGGGGTTACCTGGAAACACCATATATTTT. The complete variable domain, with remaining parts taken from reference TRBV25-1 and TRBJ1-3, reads EADIYQTPRYLVIGTGKKITLECSQTMGHDKMYWYQQDPGMELHLIHYSYGVNSTEKGDLSSESTVSRIRTEHFPLTLESARPSHTSQYLCASSGPRDRGLPGNTIYFGEGSWLTVV.

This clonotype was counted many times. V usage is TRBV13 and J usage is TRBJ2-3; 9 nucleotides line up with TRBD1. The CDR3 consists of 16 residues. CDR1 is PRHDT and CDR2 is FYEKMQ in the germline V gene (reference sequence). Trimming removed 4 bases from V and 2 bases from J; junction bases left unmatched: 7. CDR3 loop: CASSSGQGSFTDTQYF. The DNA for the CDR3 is TGTGCCAGCAGCTCGGGACAGGGTTCGTTCACAGATACGCAGTATTTT.

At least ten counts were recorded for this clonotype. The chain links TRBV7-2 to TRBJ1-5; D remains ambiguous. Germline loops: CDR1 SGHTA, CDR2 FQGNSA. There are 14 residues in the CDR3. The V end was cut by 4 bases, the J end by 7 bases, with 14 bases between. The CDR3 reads CASSSHSGGQPQHF. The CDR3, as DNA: TGTGCCAGCAGCTCCCATAGCGGAGGACAGCCCCAGCATTTT.

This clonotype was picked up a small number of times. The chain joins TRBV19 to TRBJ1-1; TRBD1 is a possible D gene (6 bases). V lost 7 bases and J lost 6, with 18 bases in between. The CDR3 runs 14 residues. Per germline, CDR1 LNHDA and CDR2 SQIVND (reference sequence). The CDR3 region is CASTQITGRAEAFF. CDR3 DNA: TGTGCCAGTACCCAGATTACAGGGAGGGCTGAAGCTTTCTTT.

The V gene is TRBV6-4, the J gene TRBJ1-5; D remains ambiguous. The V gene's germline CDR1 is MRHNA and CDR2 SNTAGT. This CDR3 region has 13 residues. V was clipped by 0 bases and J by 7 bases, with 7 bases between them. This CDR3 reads CASSDSTWQPQHF. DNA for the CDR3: TGTGCCAGCAGTGACTCGACTTGGCAGCCCCAGCATTTT.

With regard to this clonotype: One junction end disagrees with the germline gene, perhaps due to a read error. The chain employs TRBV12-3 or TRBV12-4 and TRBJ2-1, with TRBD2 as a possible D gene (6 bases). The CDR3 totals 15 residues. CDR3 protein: CASSLFGSSYNEQSF. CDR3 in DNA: TGTGCCAGCAGTTTATTCGGGAGCTCCTACAATGAGCAGTCCTTC.

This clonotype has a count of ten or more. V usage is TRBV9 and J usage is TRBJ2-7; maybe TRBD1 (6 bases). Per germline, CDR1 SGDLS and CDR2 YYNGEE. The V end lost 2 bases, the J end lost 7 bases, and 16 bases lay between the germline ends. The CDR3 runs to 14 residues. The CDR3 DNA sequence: TGTGCCAGCAGCGTCACGACAGGAACCTCTGAGCAGTACTTC. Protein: CASSVTTGTSEQYF.

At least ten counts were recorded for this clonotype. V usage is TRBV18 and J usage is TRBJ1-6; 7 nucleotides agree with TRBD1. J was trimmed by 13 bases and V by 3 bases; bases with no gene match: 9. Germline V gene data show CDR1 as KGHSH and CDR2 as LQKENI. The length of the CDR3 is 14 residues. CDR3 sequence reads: CASSPGQEKGPLHF. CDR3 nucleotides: TGTGCCAGCTCACCTGGACAGGAGAAGGGGCCCCTCCACTTT.

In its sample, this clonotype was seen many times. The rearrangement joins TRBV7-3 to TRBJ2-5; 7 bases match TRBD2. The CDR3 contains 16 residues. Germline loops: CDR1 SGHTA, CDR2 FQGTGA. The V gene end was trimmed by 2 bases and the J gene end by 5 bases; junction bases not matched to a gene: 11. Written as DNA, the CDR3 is TGTGCCAGCAGCTTAGGGCTAGCGGAGCCGATGGAGACCCAGTACTTC. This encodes CASSLGLAEPMETQYF.

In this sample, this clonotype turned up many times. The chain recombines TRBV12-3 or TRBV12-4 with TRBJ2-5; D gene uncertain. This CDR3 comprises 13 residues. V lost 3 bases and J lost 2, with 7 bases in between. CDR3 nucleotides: TGTGCCAGCAGTTTTTGGGTTCAAGAGACCCAGTACTTC. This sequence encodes CASSFWVQETQYF.

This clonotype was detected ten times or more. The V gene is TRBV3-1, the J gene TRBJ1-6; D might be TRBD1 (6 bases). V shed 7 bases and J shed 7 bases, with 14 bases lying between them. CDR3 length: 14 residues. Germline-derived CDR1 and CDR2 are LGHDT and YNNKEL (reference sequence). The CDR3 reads CASTNRAVNSPLHF. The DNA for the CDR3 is TGTGCCAGCACCAACAGGGCCGTAAATTCACCCCTCCACTTT.

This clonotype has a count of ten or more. The DNA for the CDR3 is TGCAGTGCTAGAGATCGAGCGGGAGTTACAGATACGCAGTATTTT. Translation gives CSARDRAGVTDTQYF. The rearrangement links TRBV20-1 to TRBJ2-3; 8 bases align to TRBD2. CDR1 is DFQATT, CDR2 SNEGSKA, per germline (reference sequence). Trimming removed 0 bases from V and 3 bases from J; junction bases left unmatched: 5. The CDR3 sequence is 15 residues long.

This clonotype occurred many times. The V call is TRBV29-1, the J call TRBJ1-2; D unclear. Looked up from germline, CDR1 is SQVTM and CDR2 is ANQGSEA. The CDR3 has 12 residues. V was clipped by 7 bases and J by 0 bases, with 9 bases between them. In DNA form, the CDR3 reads TGCAGCGCCTTCAATCCTAACTATGGCTACACCTTC. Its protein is CSAFNPNYGYTF.

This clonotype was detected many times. This CDR3 reads CASSPRGTQLSNYGYTF. DNA of the CDR3: TGTGCCAGCAGCCCCCGGGGGACCCAACTTTCTAACTATGGCTACACCTTC. V is TRBV7-8 and J is TRBJ1-2, with D possibly TRBD1 on 5 matching bases. Trimming cost V 5 bases and J 0 bases, with 19 bases left between them. The CDR3 is 17 amino acids. Germline V CDR1 and CDR2: SGHVS, FQNEAQ.

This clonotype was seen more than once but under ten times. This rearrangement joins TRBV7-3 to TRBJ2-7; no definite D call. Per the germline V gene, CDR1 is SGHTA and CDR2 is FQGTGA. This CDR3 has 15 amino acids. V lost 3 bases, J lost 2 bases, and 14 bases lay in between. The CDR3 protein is CASSFGPTPPYEQYF. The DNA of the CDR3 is TGTGCCAGCAGCTTCGGACCGACCCCCCCCTACGAGCAGTACTTC.

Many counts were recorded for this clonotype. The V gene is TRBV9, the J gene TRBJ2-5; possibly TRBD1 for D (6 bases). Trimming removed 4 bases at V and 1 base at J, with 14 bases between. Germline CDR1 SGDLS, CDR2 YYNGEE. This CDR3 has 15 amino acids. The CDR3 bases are TGTGCCAGCAGCTTCCCACAGGGTAGCCAAGAGACCCAGTACTTC. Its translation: CASSFPQGSQETQYF.

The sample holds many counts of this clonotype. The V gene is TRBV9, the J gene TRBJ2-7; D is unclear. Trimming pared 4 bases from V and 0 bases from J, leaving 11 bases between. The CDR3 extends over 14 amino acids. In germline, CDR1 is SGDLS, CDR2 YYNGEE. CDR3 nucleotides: TGTGCCAGCAGCCCCTCGGAGTACTCCTACGAGCAGTACTTC. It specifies CASSPSEYSYEQYF.

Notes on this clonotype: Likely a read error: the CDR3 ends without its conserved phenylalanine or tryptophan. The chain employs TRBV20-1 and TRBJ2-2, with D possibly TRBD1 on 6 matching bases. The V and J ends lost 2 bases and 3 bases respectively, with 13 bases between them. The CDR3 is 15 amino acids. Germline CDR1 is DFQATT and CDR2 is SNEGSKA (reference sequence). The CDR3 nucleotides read TGCAGTGCTAGACCCTATCCAGGGGACACCGGGGAGCTGTTTTCT. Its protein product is CSARPYPGDTGELFS.

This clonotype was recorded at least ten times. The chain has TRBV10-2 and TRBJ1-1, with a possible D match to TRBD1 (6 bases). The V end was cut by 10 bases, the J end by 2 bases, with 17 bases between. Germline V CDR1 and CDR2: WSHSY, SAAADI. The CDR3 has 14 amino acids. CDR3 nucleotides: TGCGCCACCCTTAAGGGGGATGCTAACACTGAAGCTTTCTTT. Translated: CATLKGDANTEAFF.

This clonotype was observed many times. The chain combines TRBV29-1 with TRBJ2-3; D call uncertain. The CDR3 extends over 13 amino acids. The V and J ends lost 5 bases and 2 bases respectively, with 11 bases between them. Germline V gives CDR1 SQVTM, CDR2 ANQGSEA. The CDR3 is CSVQGPFTDTQYF. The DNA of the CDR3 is TGCAGCGTTCAAGGACCTTTCACAGATACGCAGTATTTT.

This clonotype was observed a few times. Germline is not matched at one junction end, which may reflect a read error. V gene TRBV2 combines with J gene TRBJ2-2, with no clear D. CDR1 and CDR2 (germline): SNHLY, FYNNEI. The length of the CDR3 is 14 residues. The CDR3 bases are TGTACCAGCAGTGTGGGGTCTAACACCGGGGAGCTGTTTTTT. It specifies CTSSVGSNTGELFF. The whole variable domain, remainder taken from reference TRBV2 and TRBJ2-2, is EPEVTQTPSHQVTQMGQEVILRCVPISNHLYFYWYRQILGQKVEFLVSFYNNEISEKSEIFDDQFSVERPDGSNFTLKIRSTKLEDSAMYFCTSSVGSNTGELFFGEGSRLTVL.

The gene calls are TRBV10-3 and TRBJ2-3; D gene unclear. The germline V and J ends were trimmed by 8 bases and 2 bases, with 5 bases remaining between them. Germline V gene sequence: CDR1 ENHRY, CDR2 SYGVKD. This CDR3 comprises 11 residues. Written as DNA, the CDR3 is TGTGCCATCCGATACACAGATACGCAGTATTTT. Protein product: CAIRYTDTQYF.

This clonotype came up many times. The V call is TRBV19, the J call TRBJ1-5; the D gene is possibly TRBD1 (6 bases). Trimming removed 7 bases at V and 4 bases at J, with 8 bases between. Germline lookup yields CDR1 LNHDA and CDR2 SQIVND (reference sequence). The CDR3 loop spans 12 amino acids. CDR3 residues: CASMQGNQPQHF. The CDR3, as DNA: TGTGCCAGTATGCAGGGGAATCAGCCCCAGCATTTT.

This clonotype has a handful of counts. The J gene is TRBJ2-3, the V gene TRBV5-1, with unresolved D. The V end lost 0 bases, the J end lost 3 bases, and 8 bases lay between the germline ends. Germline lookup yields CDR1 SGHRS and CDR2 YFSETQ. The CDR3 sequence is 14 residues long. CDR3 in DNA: TGCGCCAGCAGCTTGGGGATTGGAACAGATACGCAGTATTTT. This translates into CASSLGIGTDTQYF.